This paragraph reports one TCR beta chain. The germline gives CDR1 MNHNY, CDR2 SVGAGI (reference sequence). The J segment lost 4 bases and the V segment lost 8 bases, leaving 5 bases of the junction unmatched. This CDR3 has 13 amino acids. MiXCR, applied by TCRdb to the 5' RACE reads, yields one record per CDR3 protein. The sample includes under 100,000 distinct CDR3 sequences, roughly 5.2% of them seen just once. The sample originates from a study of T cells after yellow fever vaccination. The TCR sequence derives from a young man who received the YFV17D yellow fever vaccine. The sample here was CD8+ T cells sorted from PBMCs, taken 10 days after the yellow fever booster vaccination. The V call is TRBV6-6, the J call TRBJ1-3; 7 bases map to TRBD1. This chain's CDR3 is CASLGTAGNTIYF. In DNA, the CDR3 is TGTGCCAGCTTAGGGACAGCCGGAAACACCATATATTTT.